Presented here are 8 T cell receptor beta chains from one specimen sequenced in a study of technical replicates of blood from a handful of donors. Data came from immunoSEQ multiplex PCR; TCRdb stores just in-frame clones and leaves some out. The sample gives 65,000 to 80,000 clones, nearly 95% of which show up once; approximately 0.4% is in the top ten. The source material was T cells isolated from PBMCs. Source of these receptors: a human donor in good health.

The rearrangement uses TRBV2 and TRBJ2-7, with D possibly being TRBD2 (6 bases). Trimming shortened V by 5 bases and J by 2 bases, and 7 bases separated the two germline ends. The CDR3 spans 12 residues. The V gene's germline CDR1 is SNHLY and CDR2 FYNNEI. CDR3 amino acids: CASSRTTYEQYF. The CDR3 region has the DNA TGTGCCAGCAGTAGGACTACCTACGAGCAGTACTTC. Variable domain in full (rest from reference TRBV2 and TRBJ2-7): EPEVTQTPSHQVTQMGQEVILRCVPISNHLYFYWYRQILGQKVEFLVSFYNNEISEKSEIFDDQFSVERPDGSNFTLKIRSTKLEDSAMYFCASSRTTYEQYFGPGTRLTVT.

The V and J genes are TRBV5-1 and TRBJ2-5; 11 bases line up with TRBD2. Trimming removed 2 bases from V and 1 base from J; junction bases left unmatched: 4. This CDR3 has 16 amino acids. Germline V gene lookup returns CDR1 SGHRS and CDR2 YFSETQ. CDR3 loop: CASSFLAGGFQETQYF. The CDR3 DNA is TGCGCCAGCAGCTTTTTAGCGGGAGGGTTCCAAGAGACCCAGTACTTC.

The chain joins TRBV7-2 to TRBJ1-3, with D perhaps TRBD1 (5 bases). The CDR3 covers 15 residues. CDR1 and CDR2 from the germline V gene are SGHTA and FQGNSA. Trimming shortened V by 2 bases and J by 3 bases, and 11 bases separated the two germline ends. The chain's CDR3 is CASSLPQGFGNTIYF. The CDR3 DNA reads TGTGCCAGCAGCTTACCGCAGGGATTTGGAAACACCATATATTTT.

V and J are TRBV7-7 and TRBJ2-6, with D hard to call. Germline CDR1 SSHAT, CDR2 FNYEAQ (reference sequence). The V end was cut by 5 bases, the J end by 5 bases, with 13 bases between. There are 15 residues in the CDR3. DNA for the CDR3: TGTGCCAGCAGCGTGCCACAAAGTCGGGCCAACGTCCTGACTTTC. Protein sequence: CASSVPQSRANVLTF.

V gene TRBV4-1 combines with J gene TRBJ2-7; D may be TRBD2 (6 bases). V was trimmed by 1 base and J by 7 bases, leaving 11 bases between them. The CDR3 runs to 13 residues. CDR1 MGHRA and CDR2 YSYEKL come from the germline V gene. The DNA of the CDR3 is TGCGCCAGCAGCCAAGTACTAGCCGAGGAGCAGTACTTC. Amino acids: CASSQVLAEEQYF.

V gene TRBV6-1 combines with J gene TRBJ1-5; TRBD1 matches at 7 bases. Per germline, CDR1 MNHNS and CDR2 SASEGT. J lost 7 bases, V lost 7 bases, and 10 bases had no gene match. The length of the CDR3 is 14 residues. CDR3 coding DNA: TGTGCCAGCATTCGGGACAGTATTTTCCAGCCCCAGCATTTT. Translated, it gives CASIRDSIFQPQHF.

The chain is built from TRBV21-1 and TRBJ1-1; the table's D gene call, TRBD1, was not cross checked with the DNA. TRBV21-1 is given as a pseudogene. The CDR3 is made up of 14 amino acids. The CDR3 loop reads CASSRDRWNTEAFF. CDR3 bases: TGTGCCAGCAGCCGGGACAGGTGGAACACTGAAGCTTTCTTT.

The chain couples TRBV11-2 to TRBJ2-2; D ambiguous. Trimming pared 3 bases from V and 6 bases from J, leaving 17 bases between. Germline assignment: CDR1 SGHAT and CDR2 FQNNGV. This CDR3 comprises 16 residues. CDR3 amino acids: CASSFLRYPYPGELFF. The CDR3 nucleotides are TGTGCCAGCAGCTTTCTTCGTTATCCCTACCCCGGGGAGCTGTTTTTT. Full variable domain (rest looked up from reference TRBV11-2 and TRBJ2-2): EAGVAQSPRYKIIEKRQSVAFWCNPISGHATLYWYQQILGQGPKLLIQFQNNGVVDDSQLPKDRFSAERLKGVDSTLKIQPAKLEDSAVYLCASSFLRYPYPGELFFGEGSRLTVL.